Listed here are 21 T cell receptor beta chains from one sample, sequenced in a study of beta chain features in type 1 diabetes. Study results and limitations: A moderate, significant TCRB CDR3 shortening appeared in type 1 diabetes across four CD4+ subsets.

Their antigen targets remain unknown. cDNA synthesis used the whole RNA isolate, giving expressed TCRB sequences. Sequencing used immunoSEQ multiplex PCR; TCRdb keeps in-frame clones, though not all of them. The repertoire includes under 250,000 clones, around 13% of them detected once, and about 0.019% sits in the top ten. Material: naive CD4+ T cells from blood. All receptors come from a man aged 25-45 years with type 1 diabetes.

This clone was counted only a few times. The V call is TRBV5-1, the J call TRBJ2-7; no reliable D call. This CDR3 spans 15 amino acids. Looked up from germline, CDR1 is SGHRS and CDR2 is YFSETQ. Trimming shortened V by 1 base and J by 0 bases, and 11 bases separated the two germline ends. In DNA form, the CDR3 reads TGCGCCAGCAGCTTGTCAGGTGGTGTCTCCTACGAGCAGTACTTC. It is translated as CASSLSGGVSYEQYF.

The chain recombines TRBV2 with TRBJ1-1, with 8 bases identical to TRBD1. This CDR3 has 14 amino acids. CDR1 and CDR2 from the germline V gene are SNHLY and FYNNEI. V gave up 6 bases and J gave up 1 base; unmatched junction bases: 4. This CDR3 is CASRRTGKNTEAFF. CDR3 in DNA: TGTGCCAGCAGAAGGACAGGGAAGAACACTGAAGCTTTCTTT.

The chain is built from TRBV4-1 and TRBJ1-3, with TRBD1 matching 8 bases. Trimming at V came to 7 bases and at J to 4 bases, leaving 9 bases not matched to a gene. Germline lookup yields CDR1 MGHRA and CDR2 YSYEKL. The CDR3 runs to 15 residues. The CDR3 bases are TGCGCCAGCACCAATGGACAGGGTCCGGGAAACACCATATATTTT. Protein sequence: CASTNGQGPGNTIYF.

As to this clone: A junction boundary mismatches the germline segment, possibly from a read error. CDR3 loop: CASRLVAGSNTGELFF. The CDR3 nucleotides read TGCGCCAGCAGATTGGTAGCGGGATCGAACACCGGGGAGCTGTTTTTT. The chain has TRBV5-1 and TRBJ2-2; 8 positions agree with TRBD2. Germline V lookup: CDR1 SGHRS, CDR2 YFSETQ. This CDR3 is built from 16 residues.

This clone was counted a few times. The rearrangement uses TRBV2 and TRBJ1-6; 9 nucleotides match TRBD1. CDR3 size: 15 residues. With V trimmed by 6 bases and J by 7 bases, 7 bases remained unmatched. The V gene's germline CDR1 is SNHLY and CDR2 FYNNEI. The CDR3 here is CASRPTQGANSPLHF. CDR3 sequence (DNA): TGTGCCAGCAGGCCCACACAGGGGGCCAATTCACCCCTCCACTTT. The complete variable domain, with remaining parts taken from reference TRBV2 and TRBJ1-6, reads EPEVTQTPSHQVTQMGQEVILRCVPISNHLYFYWYRQILGQKVEFLVSFYNNEISEKSEIFDDQFSVERPDGSNFTLKIRSTKLEDSAMYFCASRPTQGANSPLHFGNGTRLTVT.

This clone was seen more than once but under ten times. This chain joins TRBV4-1 and TRBJ1-2; D unclear. The CDR3 sequence is 14 residues long. Trimming cost V 1 base and J 4 bases, with 10 bases left between them. Germline lookup yields CDR1 MGHRA and CDR2 YSYEKL. The CDR3 bases are TGCGCCAGCAGCCAAGTTGGGCTCGGCTATGGCTACACCTTC. Translation: CASSQVGLGYGYTF.

This clone appeared a few times. The chain has TRBV29-1 and TRBJ2-4; no clear D. The CDR3 runs to 14 residues. Germline V gene sequence: CDR1 SQVTM, CDR2 ANQGSEA. V was clipped by 0 bases and J by 5 bases, with 11 bases between them. The CDR3 nucleotides read TGCAGCGTTGAAGACAGCGCGTTACAAAACATTCAGTACTTC. Translated, it gives CSVEDSALQNIQYF.

V usage is TRBV5-4 and J usage is TRBJ2-3; possible D gene TRBD2, 6 bases. In germline, CDR1 is SGHNT, CDR2 YYREEE (reference sequence). V lost 0 bases to trimming and J lost 2 bases, with 13 bases between them. The CDR3 runs 16 residues. For the CDR3, the DNA is TGTGCCAGCAGCTTGGCCATGCGGGGACCCACAGATACGCAGTATTTT. It specifies CASSLAMRGPTDTQYF.

This clone showed up just a few times. The chain has TRBV30 and TRBJ2-1; TRBD2 might be the D (6 bases). V was clipped by 0 bases and J by 3 bases, with 9 bases between them. Germline values: CDR1 GTSNPN, CDR2 SVGIG (reference sequence). This CDR3 region has 14 residues. In DNA, the CDR3 is TGTGCCTGGAGTGTACACGGGGGCTACAATGAGCAGTTCTTC. It encodes CAWSVHGGYNEQFF.

This chain links TRBV30 with TRBJ2-2, with 8 bases fitting TRBD1. This CDR3 spans 14 amino acids. Germline trimming cut 5 bases from V and 1 base from J; bases unmatched to any gene: 3. Germline lookup yields CDR1 GTSNPN and CDR2 SVGIG (reference sequence). Here the CDR3 reads CAWSGTGNTGELFF. In DNA, the CDR3 is TGTGCCTGGTCCGGGACAGGGAACACCGGGGAGCTGTTTTTT.

The chain links TRBV10-3 to TRBJ2-5; D is possibly TRBD1 (7 bases). This CDR3 region has 12 residues. The V end was cut by 10 bases, the J end by 4 bases, with 13 bases between. Germline lookup yields CDR1 ENHRY and CDR2 SYGVKD. CDR3 sequence reads: CASGTARETQYF. CDR3 bases: TGTGCCAGCGGGACAGCCCGAGAGACCCAGTACTTC.

In its sample, this clone was seen a few times. The chain links TRBV18 to TRBJ2-7; 13 nucleotides match TRBD2. There are 16 residues in the CDR3. In germline, CDR1 is KGHSH, CDR2 LQKENI. The J segment lost 3 bases and the V segment lost 3 bases, leaving 5 bases of the junction unmatched. CDR3 protein: CASSPGTSGAGYEQYF. CDR3 nucleotide sequence: TGTGCCAGCTCACCGGGGACTAGCGGGGCCGGCTACGAGCAGTACTTC.

This clone occurred a few times. The CDR3 sequence is CASSPDRQAYGYTF. The CDR3 DNA reads as TGTGCCAGCTCGCCCGACAGGCAGGCCTATGGCTACACCTTC. The chain joins TRBV18 to TRBJ1-2, with D possibly TRBD1 on 6 matching bases. Germline lookup yields CDR1 KGHSH and CDR2 LQKENI. V was pared by 6 bases and J by 4 bases, with 15 bases between. The CDR3 runs 14 residues. The full variable domain, completed using reference TRBV18 and TRBJ1-2, is NAGVMQNPRHLVRRRGQEARLRCSPMKGHSHVYWYRQLPEEGLKFMVYLQKENIIDESGMPKERFSAEFPKEGPSILRIQQVVRGDSAAYFCASSPDRQAYGYTFGSGTRLTVV.

The genes are TRBV30 and TRBJ1-2; D perhaps matches TRBD1 (6 bases). The CDR3 consists of 12 residues. V was trimmed by 2 bases and J by 5 bases, leaving 9 bases between them. Germline V gene sequence: CDR1 GTSNPN, CDR2 SVGIG (reference sequence). CDR3 region: CAWSTTGYGYTF. CDR3 in DNA: TGTGCCTGGAGTACGACAGGTTATGGCTACACCTTC.

The rearrangement uses TRBV5-1 and TRBJ2-1; TRBD1 aligns across 10 bases. This CDR3 spans 15 amino acids. V lost 4 bases, J lost 7 bases, and 8 bases stayed unmatched. Per germline, CDR1 SGHRS and CDR2 YFSETQ. The CDR3: CASSPGQGVPNEQFF. CDR3 nucleotide sequence: TGCGCCAGCAGCCCCGGACAGGGGGTACCGAATGAGCAGTTCTTC.

V and J are TRBV9 and TRBJ2-3; no firm D call. The V end was cut by 0 bases, the J end by 5 bases, with 10 bases between. The CDR3 loop spans 14 amino acids. CDR1 SGDLS and CDR2 YYNGEE come from the germline V gene. CDR3 bases: TGTGCCAGCAGCGTAGACGGGTTCGGAGATACGCAGTATTTT. Its translation is CASSVDGFGDTQYF. Filled out from reference TRBV9 and TRBJ2-3, the complete variable domain reads DSGVTQTPKHLITATGQRVTLRCSPRSGDLSVYWYQQSLDQGLQFLIQYYNGEERAKGNILERFSAQQFPDLHSELNLSSLELGDSALYFCASSVDGFGDTQYFGPGTRLTVL.

Many counts were recorded for this clone. The chain's CDR3 is CASSLDMNTEAFF. The CDR3 DNA is TGTGCCAGCAGCTTAGATATGAACACTGAAGCTTTCTTT. This chain connects TRBV7-2 to TRBJ1-1; D uncertain. The germline V and J ends were trimmed by 1 base and 0 bases, with 3 bases remaining between them. Looked up from germline, CDR1 is SGHTA and CDR2 is FQGNSA. There are 13 residues in the CDR3.

The CDR3 region is CASSLESAFGYGYTF. In DNA form, the CDR3 reads TGTGCCAGCAGCTTGGAAAGCGCCTTCGGGTATGGCTACACCTTC. J is TRBJ1-2 and V is TRBV5-6, with unresolved D. The V end was cut by 0 bases, the J end by 5 bases, with 14 bases between. Germline-derived CDR1 and CDR2 are SGHDT and YYEEEE. The CDR3 runs to 15 residues.

This chain connects TRBV11-2 to TRBJ2-7; 7 positions match TRBD1. V lost 5 bases, J lost 7 bases, and 14 bases stayed unmatched. This CDR3 contains 15 residues. Germline V gene data show CDR1 as SGHAT and CDR2 as FQNNGV. The DNA for the CDR3 is TGTGCCAGCAGCCGCCGCGGACAGGAAGGTGAAGAGCAGTACTTC. Residues: CASSRRGQEGEEQYF.

In this sample, this clone turned up a few times. The chain links TRBV6-6 to TRBJ2-7, with 10 bases aligning to TRBD1. The CDR3 contains 13 residues. CDR1 and CDR2 from the germline V gene are MNHNY and SVGAGI (reference sequence). J lost 5 bases, V lost 6 bases, and 4 bases had no gene match. The CDR3 DNA follows: TGTGCCAGCAGACCCGGGACAGGGGACGAGCAGTACTTC. Protein sequence: CASRPGTGDEQYF.

This clone was counted only a few times. The gene calls are TRBV11-3 and TRBJ2-1, with D possibly being TRBD1 (6 bases). The CDR3 has 13 residues. The germline V gene has CDR1 SGHNT and CDR2 YENEEA. The V and J ends lost 3 bases and 7 bases respectively, with 10 bases between them. The CDR3 loop is CASSFQQGNEQFF. CDR3 DNA sequence: TGTGCCAGCAGCTTTCAACAGGGAAATGAGCAGTTCTTC.